Given below is one T cell receptor (beta chain) in context. The data were taken from a study of stem cell transplantation in POMP-related autoinflammatory disease. Sequenced by immunoSEQ multiplex PCR; TCRdb stores in-frame clones only, minus some. In the table there are some 29,000 clones, 70% to 90% of which are singletons. The sequences come from CD4+ T cells from PBMCs, collected before stem cell transplantation. The receptor was isolated from a human donor with POMP-related autoinflammation and immune dysregulation (PRAID).

CDR3 bases: TGCGCCAGCAGCTTGGACAGAAACACCGGGGAGCTGTTTTTT. It yields the protein CASSLDRNTGELFF. The genes are TRBV5-1 and TRBJ2-2, with D hard to call. Trimming took 0 bases from V and 2 from J, leaving 5 bases between them. The V gene's germline CDR1 is SGHRS and CDR2 YFSETQ. There are 14 residues in the CDR3.